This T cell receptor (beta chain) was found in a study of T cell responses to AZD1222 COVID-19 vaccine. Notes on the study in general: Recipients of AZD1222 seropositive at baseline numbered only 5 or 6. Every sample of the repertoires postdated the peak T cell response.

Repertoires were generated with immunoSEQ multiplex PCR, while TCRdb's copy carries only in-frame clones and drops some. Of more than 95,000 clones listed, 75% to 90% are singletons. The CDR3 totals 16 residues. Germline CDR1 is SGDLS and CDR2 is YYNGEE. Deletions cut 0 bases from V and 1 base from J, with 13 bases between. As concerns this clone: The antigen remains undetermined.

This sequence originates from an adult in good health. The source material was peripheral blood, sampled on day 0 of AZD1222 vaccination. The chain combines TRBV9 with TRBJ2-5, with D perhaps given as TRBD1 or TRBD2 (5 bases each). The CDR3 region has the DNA TGTGCCAGCAGCGTAGCAGGAGGTGGGGGCCAAGAGACCCAGTACTTC. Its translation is CASSVAGGGGQETQYF.